Given below is one T cell receptor beta chain in context. This specimen belongs to a study of PD-1 and CTLA-4 blockade in melanoma. The V end lost 2 bases, the J end lost 0 bases, and 13 bases lay between the germline ends. CDR3 length: 16 amino acids. CDR1 SNHLY and CDR2 FYNNEI come from the germline V gene. Only in-frame clones appear in the TCRdb table, and some are missing; sequencing was by immunoSEQ multiplex PCR. Here the sample spans around 16,000 clones, about two thirds being singletons. The sequence derives from a human donor with melanoma. The genes are TRBV2 and TRBJ1-1; D is ambiguous. The sample in question was CD8+ T cells from peripheral blood, obtained from a patient given anti-PD-1 treatment. CDR3 protein: CASSERVSSLNTEAFF. The CDR3 DNA is TGTGCCAGCAGTGAACGGGTCTCGTCGCTGAACACTGAAGCTTTCTTT.